This entry lists 9 T cell receptor beta chains sequenced from one sample in a study of cytomegalovirus exposure and HLA in healthy donors. PCR used 60 Vbeta primers and 13 Jbeta primers. Some clones are missing from TCRdb's copy, which holds only in-frame ones; the method was immunoSEQ multiplex PCR. In the table there are about 200,000 clones, 75% to 85% of which are singletons. The sequencing input was PBMCs. These receptor sequences come from a woman between 45 and 60 years old in good health and CMV-seronegative.

The chain employs TRBV7-8 and TRBJ1-1; TRBD1 is a possible D gene (6 bases). The CDR3 runs to 16 residues. Germline CDR1 and CDR2: SGHVS and FQNEAQ. Trimming left V 5 bases short and J 1 base short, with 17 bases between. The CDR3 reads CASSPIGGAANTEAFF. DNA for the CDR3: TGTGCCAGCAGCCCGATCGGGGGGGCAGCGAACACTGAAGCTTTCTTT.

The chain employs TRBV7-2 and TRBJ1-2; D call uncertain. This CDR3 contains 15 residues. With 6 bases removed from V and 2 bases from J, the gap between germline ends came to 16 bases. Germline-derived CDR1 and CDR2 are SGHTA and FQGNSA. The CDR3: CASRLTATGNYGYTF. CDR3 in DNA: TGTGCCAGCAGGTTAACAGCGACGGGGAACTATGGCTACACCTTC.

This chain connects TRBV5-4 to TRBJ1-1, with 8 bases matching TRBD1. Germline CDR1 is SGHNT and CDR2 is YYREEE (reference sequence). Germline trimming cut 4 bases from V and 9 bases from J; bases unmatched to any gene: 5. CDR3 length equals 12 residues. CDR3 loop: CASSQDRAQAFF. In nucleotides, the CDR3 is TGTGCCAGCAGCCAGGACAGGGCACAAGCTTTCTTT.

This chain joins TRBV14 and TRBJ2-1; TRBD2 is a possible D gene (5 bases). The CDR3 contains 17 residues. Germline V CDR1 and CDR2: SGHDN, FVKESK. The V gene lost 0 bases and the J gene lost 9 bases, with 21 bases spanning the gap. The DNA for the CDR3 is TGTGCCAGCAGCCAAGATCGTAAGGTCCAGAGGGAAGGTGAGCAGTTCTTC. Translated: CASSQDRKVQREGEQFF. The complete variable domain, with remaining parts taken from reference TRBV14 and TRBJ2-1, reads EAGVTQFPSHSVIEKGQTVTLRCDPISGHDNLYWYRRVMGKEIKFLLHFVKESKQDESGMPNNRFLAERTGGTYSTLKVQPAELEDSGVYFCASSQDRKVQREGEQFFGPGTRLTVL.

This clone came up a few times. V is TRBV6-4 and J is TRBJ1-1; D is perhaps TRBD1 (5 bases). From germline, CDR1 is MRHNA and CDR2 SNTAGT. This CDR3 spans 13 amino acids. Trimming took off 3 bases at V and 1 base at J, with 6 bases between the two ends. CDR3 sequence reads: CASSEGENTEAFF. In nucleotides, the CDR3 is TGTGCCAGCAGTGAAGGGGAGAACACTGAAGCTTTCTTT.

The CDR3 reads CASSAQGRHEQYF. CDR3 bases: TGTGCCAGCAGCGCACAGGGGCGGCACGAGCAGTACTTC. The J gene is TRBJ2-7, the V gene TRBV6-1, with TRBD1 matching 7 bases. V lost 6 bases and J lost 5; bases outside the gene matches: 7. The CDR3 has 13 amino acids. From germline, CDR1 is MNHNS and CDR2 SASEGT.

V usage is TRBV7-9 and J usage is TRBJ2-3; 12 bases match TRBD1. The V gene's germline CDR1 is SEHNR and CDR2 FQNEAQ (reference sequence). CDR3 length: 16 residues. The ends lost 1 base at V and 4 bases at J; junction bases unmatched: 3. The CDR3 coding sequence is TGTGCCAGCAGCTTAGGGGACAGGGGGCTCGCAGATACGCAGTATTTT. Amino acids: CASSLGDRGLADTQYF.

This chain connects TRBV9 to TRBJ2-3; no clear D gene. This CDR3 region has 12 residues. Trimming cost V 3 bases and J 2 bases, with 4 bases left between them. Germline V lookup: CDR1 SGDLS, CDR2 YYNGEE. CDR3 protein: CASSDYTDTQYF. The CDR3, as DNA: TGTGCCAGCAGCGACTACACAGATACGCAGTATTTT.

V is TRBV9 and J is TRBJ1-3; 7 bases map to TRBD1. J was trimmed by 2 bases and V by 0 bases; bases with no gene match: 5. The CDR3 is made up of 16 amino acids. Germline V gives CDR1 SGDLS, CDR2 YYNGEE. CDR3 coding DNA: TGTGCCAGCAGCGTAGAGGGGGCAGCCACTGGAAACACCATATATTTT. Translation: CASSVEGAATGNTIYF.